Sequencing of this T cell receptor beta chain was carried out in a study of blood T cell repertoires in COVID-19. Study context: From the United States, Italy and Spain came samples of acute and convalescent COVID-19.

The CDR3 spans 15 residues. V lost 6 bases and J lost 5, with 19 bases in between. Germline values: CDR1 SEHNR, CDR2 FQNEAQ (reference sequence). Participant age was roughly 18 to 95 years, and participants resided in 20 to 30 US areas. Participant-reported clinical history was the basis for cohort assignment. Measured with immunoSEQ multiplex PCR; TCRdb has only the in-frame clones, and not every one. In the table there are about 300,000 clones, around 90% of which are singletons. This chain links TRBV7-9 with TRBJ2-5; D not resolved. The clonotype comes from a man aged 55 to 70 who had recovered from COVID-19. The specimen sequenced was PBMCs or T cells enriched from blood (not recorded which). The CDR3 sequence is CASSPKSVVRETQYF. CDR3 nucleotide sequence: TGTGCCAGCAGTCCAAAAAGTGTCGTCCGGGAGACCCAGTACTTC.